These 31 T cell receptor beta chains came from one sample sequenced in a study of shared clonotypes between healthy human individuals. Generated by immunoSEQ multiplex PCR, the TCRdb table keeps only in-frame clones and is missing some. The table shows approximately 1.4 million clones, with around 98% occurring only once. Sequenced material: naive CD4+ T cells sorted from blood. The subset: CD45RA+ positively selected. The receptors were sampled from a man between 25 and 39 years old in good health.

This rearrangement joins TRBV14 to TRBJ2-7; unclear D gene. The germline gives CDR1 SGHDN, CDR2 FVKESK. This CDR3 contains 13 residues. The V end was cut by 4 bases, the J end by 7 bases, with 14 bases between. CDR3 protein: CASSPHSLGEQYF. The CDR3 nucleotides read TGTGCCAGCAGCCCTCACTCCCTGGGGGAGCAGTACTTC.

The sample holds one count of this clone. V and J are TRBV7-2 and TRBJ2-7; possible D gene TRBD1, 5 bases. This CDR3 region has 14 residues. Trimming removed 7 bases from V and 3 bases from J, with 16 bases in between. The germline V gene has CDR1 SGHTA and CDR2 FQGNSA. The CDR3 nucleotides read TGTGCCAGCACTCGACAGTTTGTTGGCTACGAGCAGTACTTC. Residues: CASTRQFVGYEQYF.

This chain joins TRBV5-1 and TRBJ2-3; 8 positions agree with TRBD1. V dropped 4 bases and J dropped 4; count of bases not matched to a gene: 5. CDR3 size: 14 residues. CDR1 SGHRS and CDR2 YFSETQ come from the germline V gene. Here the CDR3 DNA reads TGCGCCAGCAGCGCGGACAGGGTGCCAGATACGCAGTATTTT. Protein product: CASSADRVPDTQYF. Combining the CDR3 with reference TRBV5-1 and TRBJ2-3 gives the whole variable domain KAGVTQTPRYLIKTRGQQVTLSCSPISGHRSVSWYQQTPGQGLQFLFEYFSETQRNKGNFPGRFSGRQFSNSRSEMNVSTLELGDSALYLCASSADRVPDTQYFGPGTRLTVL.

The chain couples TRBV28 to TRBJ2-7; no firm D call. Germline V lookup: CDR1 MDHEN, CDR2 SYDVKM. The CDR3 extends over 9 amino acids. V lost 10 bases and J 3 bases, leaving 4 bases between the germline ends. In nucleotides, the CDR3 is TGTGCCACCGGCTACGAGCAGTACTTC. It codes for CATGYEQYF.

The chain has TRBV5-5 and TRBJ2-7; possibly TRBD1 for D (5 bases). V was trimmed by 9 bases and J by 2 bases, leaving 21 bases between them. This CDR3 spans 15 amino acids. Per germline, CDR1 SGHKS and CDR2 YYEKEE (reference sequence). The DNA for the CDR3 is TGTGCCACCTCAAAGGGGCGGATAAACACCTACGAGCAGTACTTC. It yields the protein CATSKGRINTYEQYF. The whole variable domain, filled in from reference TRBV5-5 and TRBJ2-7, reads DAGVTQSPTHLIKTRGQQVTLRCSPISGHKSVSWYQQVLGQGPQFIFQYYEKEERGRGNFPDRFSARQFPNYSSELNVNALLLGDSALYLCATSKGRINTYEQYFGPGTRLTVT.

This chain links TRBV18 with TRBJ2-7, with 8 bases aligning to TRBD1. The ends lost 6 bases at V and 5 bases at J; junction bases unmatched: 15. This CDR3 is built from 16 residues. The germline gives CDR1 KGHSH, CDR2 LQKENI. The CDR3 here is CASSQGPTGGWNEQYF. As DNA, the CDR3 is TGTGCCAGCTCTCAGGGGCCAACAGGGGGATGGAACGAGCAGTACTTC. The whole variable domain, remainder taken from reference TRBV18 and TRBJ2-7, is NAGVMQNPRHLVRRRGQEARLRCSPMKGHSHVYWYRQLPEEGLKFMVYLQKENIIDESGMPKERFSAEFPKEGPSILRIQQVVRGDSAAYFCASSQGPTGGWNEQYFGPGTRLTVT.

The chain has TRBV30 and TRBJ2-1; D is possibly TRBD1 (5 bases). Between the trimmed V and J ends, which lost 0 bases and 4 bases, there was a span of 19 bases. The germline V gene has CDR1 GTSNPN and CDR2 SVGIG (reference sequence). The CDR3 totals 17 residues. CDR3: CAWSVDLGQHLYNEQFF. The CDR3, as DNA: TGTGCCTGGAGTGTTGATCTGGGGCAACATCTTTACAATGAGCAGTTCTTC.

V and J are TRBV5-4 and TRBJ2-3; D remains ambiguous. The CDR3 sequence is 13 residues long. The V and J ends lost 3 bases and 1 base respectively, with 6 bases between them. Germline values: CDR1 SGHNT, CDR2 YYREEE (reference sequence). The CDR3 coding sequence is TGTGCCAGCAGCTCCCACCGCACAGATACGCAGTATTTT. This gives the protein CASSSHRTDTQYF.

This clone was recorded only once. The chain couples TRBV28 to TRBJ2-7, with D unresolved. The V gene's germline CDR1 is MDHEN and CDR2 SYDVKM. V was cut by 5 bases and J by 3 bases, with 14 bases left in between. CDR3 length: 14 residues. CDR3 bases: TGTGCCAGCAGTGCCAACCCAAATAACTACGAGCAGTACTTC. Amino acid sequence: CASSANPNNYEQYF.

The table lists this clone with a count of one. V usage is TRBV5-1 and J usage is TRBJ1-4; tentative D call: TRBD1 (6 bases). The germline V gene has CDR1 SGHRS and CDR2 YFSETQ. The V and J ends lost 3 bases and 3 bases respectively, with 12 bases between them. The CDR3 is 15 amino acids. The CDR3 DNA reads TGCGCCAGCAGCTACGCCGGGACATCTAATGAAAAACTGTTTTTT. Translation gives CASSYAGTSNEKLFF.

The genes are TRBV7-2 and TRBJ2-5, with D maybe TRBD2 (6 bases). V lost 2 bases, J lost 5 bases, and 9 bases lay in between. This CDR3 comprises 13 residues. Germline values: CDR1 SGHTA, CDR2 FQGNSA. CDR3 region: CASSLLGRETQYF. In nucleotides, the CDR3 is TGTGCCAGCAGCTTATTAGGGAGGGAGACCCAGTACTTC. Together with reference TRBV7-2 and TRBJ2-5, the CDR3 gives the full variable domain: GAGVSQSPSNKVTEKGKDVELRCDPISGHTALYWYRQSLGQGLEFLIYFQGNSAPDKSGLPSDRFSAERTGGSVSTLTIQRTQQEDSAVYLCASSLLGRETQYFGPGTRLLVL.

The chain is built from TRBV28 and TRBJ2-7; perhaps TRBD2 as D (5 bases). Trimming shortened V by 5 bases and J by 6 bases, and 14 bases separated the two germline ends. Per germline, CDR1 MDHEN and CDR2 SYDVKM. There are 13 residues in the CDR3. The CDR3 DNA reads TGTGCCAGCAGTGCCCTCACGGGAACCGAGCAGTACTTC. Protein product: CASSALTGTEQYF. Full variable domain (outside the CDR3, taken from reference TRBV28 and TRBJ2-7): DVKVTQSSRYLVKRTGEKVFLECVQDMDHENMFWYRQDPGLGLRLIYFSYDVKMKEKGDIPEGYSVSREKKERFSLILESASTNQTSMYLCASSALTGTEQYFGPGTRLTVT.

This clone was picked up one time. The V call is TRBV28, the J call TRBJ2-7; possible D gene TRBD1, 5 bases. Trimming stripped 2 bases from V and 2 bases from J, with 13 bases between. The CDR3 runs 15 residues. Germline CDR1 reads MDHEN; CDR2 reads SYDVKM. The CDR3 coding sequence is TGTGCCAGCAGTTTAAACAGGATCGTTACCTACGAGCAGTACTTC. Translation: CASSLNRIVTYEQYF.

V is TRBV29-1 and J is TRBJ2-3; D is ambiguous. The germline V and J ends were trimmed by 6 bases and 5 bases, with 12 bases remaining between them. CDR1 SQVTM and CDR2 ANQGSEA come from the germline V gene. The CDR3 has 12 residues. CDR3 sequence: CSVDPQRDTQYF. CDR3 coding DNA: TGCAGCGTCGACCCACAGAGAGATACGCAGTATTTT.

In the case of this clone: The same CDR3 can be traced to other DNA sequences in this sample. The rearrangement links TRBV5-1 to TRBJ2-5; D not certain. Deletions cut 0 bases from V and 2 bases from J, with 8 bases between. This CDR3 spans 14 amino acids. Germline-derived CDR1 and CDR2 are SGHRS and YFSETQ. The CDR3 sequence: CASSLVGRQETQYF. DNA for the CDR3: TGCGCCAGCAGCTTGGTAGGCAGGCAAGAGACCCAGTACTTC.

This clone has a single count. The gene calls are TRBV4-1 and TRBJ2-1; 10 bases align to TRBD2. The CDR3 has 21 residues. CDR1 and CDR2 from the germline V gene are MGHRA and YSYEKL. The trim removed 0 bases at V and 8 bases at J, leaving 22 bases unmatched. The CDR3 region has the DNA TGCGCCAGCAGCCAAGATTACCGGGTTTTAGCGGGAGGACATATGAGGGATGAGCAGTTCTTC. Residues: CASSQDYRVLAGGHMRDEQFF.

This sequence joins TRBV19 and TRBJ1-1; the D gene is possibly TRBD1 (5 bases). Germline CDR1 reads LNHDA; CDR2 reads SQIVND (reference sequence). The CDR3 is made up of 15 amino acids. V was cut by 11 bases and J by 2 bases, with 21 bases left in between. The CDR3 loop reads CASLRGRIHNTEAFF. CDR3 nucleotide sequence: TGTGCCTCACTCCGGGGGAGAATCCATAACACTGAAGCTTTCTTT.

The chain couples TRBV5-5 to TRBJ2-5; weak D call: TRBD2 (6 bases). The CDR3 extends over 16 amino acids. V lost 0 bases, J lost 2 bases, and 14 bases lay in between. Germline V CDR1 and CDR2: SGHKS, YYEKEE (reference sequence). The CDR3: CASSLVSAGRQETQYF. CDR3 DNA: TGTGCCAGCAGCTTGGTTAGCGCGGGGCGGCAAGAGACCCAGTACTTC.

The chain couples TRBV6-1 to TRBJ1-5; 9 bases agree with TRBD1. The CDR3 is 15 residues long. J lost 5 bases, V lost 5 bases, and 7 bases had no gene match. The germline V gene encodes CDR1 MNHNS and CDR2 SASEGT. The CDR3 DNA sequence: TGTGCCAGCAGTCGGGACAGGGCGAGGGATCAGCCCCAGCATTTT. Amino acid sequence: CASSRDRARDQPQHF.

This clone was observed once. The chain uses TRBV5-5 and TRBJ1-2; 9 nucleotides match TRBD1. Per germline, CDR1 SGHKS and CDR2 YYEKEE (reference sequence). This CDR3 contains 15 residues. With V trimmed by 4 bases and J by 5 bases, 9 bases remained unmatched. DNA of the CDR3: TGTGCCAGCAGCCCGGACAGGGGAGGGCTTTATGGCTACACCTTC. Amino acids: CASSPDRGGLYGYTF.

The genes are TRBV19 and TRBJ2-1; no clear D gene. The CDR3 has 14 amino acids. Germline CDR1 is LNHDA and CDR2 is SQIVND (reference sequence). Trimming cost V 1 base and J 6 bases, with 10 bases left between them. The DNA of the CDR3 is TGTGCCAGTAGTATAGTTTCCCTAGGCAATGAGCAGTTCTTC. Encoded protein: CASSIVSLGNEQFF.

J is TRBJ1-1 and V is TRBV2; D perhaps matches TRBD1 (6 bases). The germline gives CDR1 SNHLY, CDR2 FYNNEI. Trimming pared 7 bases from V and 10 bases from J, leaving 16 bases between. The CDR3 consists of 12 residues. The CDR3 loop reads CASKQATGAAFF. Here the CDR3 DNA reads TGTGCCAGCAAGCAAGCGACGGGGGCAGCTTTCTTT.

The chain uses TRBV27 and TRBJ2-3; 9 bases align to TRBD1. V lost 6 bases to trimming and J lost 5 bases; unmatched junction nucleotides: 12. CDR1 and CDR2 (germline): MNHEY, SMNVEV (reference sequence). The CDR3 runs to 16 residues. The DNA of the CDR3 is TGTGCCAGCAGAAAAACAGGGGGCGGTCGTAAAGATACGCAGTATTTT. Its protein is CASRKTGGGRKDTQYF.

The V gene is TRBV5-1, the J gene TRBJ2-1; 16 bases are a match to TRBD2. Looked up from germline, CDR1 is SGHRS and CDR2 is YFSETQ. The CDR3 spans 16 residues. Losses at the gene ends were 4 bases for V and 5 bases for J; bases not matched to a gene: 3. The CDR3 sequence is CASSAGLAGGHNEQFF. The CDR3 DNA follows: TGCGCCAGCAGCGCGGGACTAGCGGGAGGGCACAATGAGCAGTTCTTC. The full variable domain, rest sourced from reference TRBV5-1 and TRBJ2-1, is KAGVTQTPRYLIKTRGQQVTLSCSPISGHRSVSWYQQTPGQGLQFLFEYFSETQRNKGNFPGRFSGRQFSNSRSEMNVSTLELGDSALYLCASSAGLAGGHNEQFFGPGTRLTVL.

The rearrangement links TRBV25-1 to TRBJ1-1; D gene uncertain. The CDR3 has 14 residues. V shed 6 bases and J shed 1 base, with 12 bases lying between them. In germline, CDR1 is MGHDK, CDR2 SYGVNS. The CDR3 loop reads CASRAYPGNTEAFF. The CDR3 nucleotides are TGTGCCAGCAGAGCATACCCTGGGAACACTGAAGCTTTCTTT.

The chain couples TRBV28 to TRBJ1-5; weak D call: TRBD1 (6 bases). The CDR3 sequence is 15 residues long. Germline CDR1 is MDHEN and CDR2 is SYDVKM. V gave up 3 bases and J gave up 7 bases, with 16 bases separating them. This CDR3 is CASSFRGARGQPQHF. The CDR3 bases are TGTGCCAGCAGTTTTCGGGGGGCCCGGGGGCAGCCCCAGCATTTT.

The gene calls are TRBV10-1 and TRBJ2-3; 10 nucleotides agree with TRBD2. This CDR3 comprises 15 residues. From germline, CDR1 is WNHNN and CDR2 SYGVQD (reference sequence). Trimming removed 6 bases from V and 1 base from J; junction bases left unmatched: 4. CDR3 residues: CASSSGTSGTDTQYF. Here the CDR3 DNA reads TGCGCCAGCAGCTCCGGGACTAGCGGCACAGATACGCAGTATTTT.

The chain employs TRBV2 and TRBJ2-7, with 7 positions matching TRBD1. J was trimmed by 2 bases and V by 6 bases; bases with no gene match: 4. The CDR3 has 13 amino acids. CDR1 is SNHLY and CDR2 is FYNNEI in the germline V gene. In DNA, the CDR3 is TGTGCCAGCAGAAGACAGGGAGCCTACGAGCAGTACTTC. This encodes CASRRQGAYEQYF. Supplemented by reference TRBV2 and TRBJ2-7, the full variable domain reads EPEVTQTPSHQVTQMGQEVILRCVPISNHLYFYWYRQILGQKVEFLVSFYNNEISEKSEIFDDQFSVERPDGSNFTLKIRSTKLEDSAMYFCASRRQGAYEQYFGPGTRLTVT.

This chain joins TRBV5-1 and TRBJ2-7; 12 positions match TRBD2. Trimming at V came to 4 bases and at J to 4 bases, leaving 9 bases not matched to a gene. This CDR3 contains 16 residues. Germline V gene sequence: CDR1 SGHRS, CDR2 YFSETQ. CDR3 region: CASSPATSGSGYEQYF. In DNA form, the CDR3 reads TGCGCCAGCAGCCCAGCGACTAGCGGGAGTGGTTACGAGCAGTACTTC.

The V call is TRBV27, the J call TRBJ2-2; 7 bases are a match to TRBD2. The CDR3 spans 17 residues. Per the germline V gene, CDR1 is MNHEY and CDR2 is SMNVEV (reference sequence). Germline trimming cut 0 bases from V and 0 bases from J; bases unmatched to any gene: 4. The CDR3 DNA is TGTGCCAGCAGTTTATCGTGGCGGGAGACGAACACCGGGGAGCTGTTTTTT. Translated: CASSLSWRETNTGELFF.

The chain uses TRBV28 and TRBJ1-2; D is possibly TRBD1 (6 bases). The CDR3 sequence is 16 residues long. The germline CDR1 and CDR2 sequences are MDHEN and SYDVKM. Trimming took off 5 bases at V and 8 bases at J, with 24 bases between the two ends. The CDR3: CASSLTASAGVGGYTF. CDR3 nucleotide sequence: TGTGCCAGCAGTCTGACTGCCTCGGCAGGGGTTGGGGGCTACACCTTC.